The 25 T cell receptor beta chains presented below share a single source sample, sequenced in a study of blood T cell repertoires in COVID-19. The assay was immunoSEQ multiplex PCR, and TCRdb's table has in-frame clones only and misses some. This sample has 200,000 to 250,000 clones; about 80% occur once, and the top ten carry about 2%. Sequenced sample: peripheral blood. The receptors come from a woman at least 80 years old with acute or convalescent COVID-19.

The chain is built from TRBV28 and TRBJ2-3, with 11 positions matching TRBD2. J was trimmed by 5 bases and V by 3 bases; bases with no gene match: 4. The CDR3 is 15 residues long. Per germline, CDR1 MDHEN and CDR2 SYDVKM. CDR3 sequence reads: CASSFPGLAGDTQYF. As DNA, the CDR3 is TGTGCCAGCAGTTTCCCCGGACTAGCGGGAGATACGCAGTATTTT. The whole variable domain, remainder taken from reference TRBV28 and TRBJ2-3, is DVKVTQSSRYLVKRTGEKVFLECVQDMDHENMFWYRQDPGLGLRLIYFSYDVKMKEKGDIPEGYSVSREKKERFSLILESASTNQTSMYLCASSFPGLAGDTQYFGPGTRLTVL.

The chain uses TRBV28 and TRBJ2-7; D might be TRBD1 (6 bases). In germline, CDR1 is MDHEN, CDR2 SYDVKM. The V and J ends lost 3 bases and 1 base respectively, with 22 bases between them. This CDR3 has 18 amino acids. The CDR3 loop reads CASSFAGVPPIGSYEQYF. The CDR3 coding sequence is TGTGCCAGCAGTTTCGCAGGGGTACCCCCCATAGGATCCTACGAGCAGTACTTC.

The V and J genes are TRBV6-5 and TRBJ1-5; D may be TRBD1 (6 bases). Trimming cost V 6 bases and J 0 bases, with 12 bases left between them. The CDR3 loop spans 15 amino acids. Germline values: CDR1 MNHEY, CDR2 SVGAGI. Written as DNA, the CDR3 is TGTGCCAGCAGCCCGACAGGAGATAGCAATCAGCCCCAGCATTTT. Translated, it gives CASSPTGDSNQPQHF.

The chain uses TRBV18 and TRBJ2-1, with 9 bases lining up with TRBD2. Germline V gene lookup returns CDR1 KGHSH and CDR2 LQKENI. J gave up 3 bases and V 2 bases, and 2 bases lay outside the gene matches. This CDR3 has 15 residues. The DNA of the CDR3 is TGTGCCAGCTCACCATGGCGGGGGGGCTACAATGAGCAGTTCTTC. Translating gives CASSPWRGGYNEQFF.

The chain uses TRBV5-8 and TRBJ2-1; 7 bases fit TRBD1. J lost 4 bases, V lost 0 bases, and 4 bases had no gene match. CDR1 is SGHTS and CDR2 is YDEGEE in the germline V gene. The CDR3 length is 15 residues. CDR3 in amino acids: CASSLEGGVYNEQFF. CDR3 DNA: TGTGCCAGCAGCTTGGAAGGGGGCGTTTACAATGAGCAGTTCTTC.

This chain joins TRBV2 and TRBJ1-2; TRBD1 might be the D (5 bases). V was cut by 8 bases and J by 8 bases, with 21 bases left in between. The CDR3 consists of 14 residues. The germline V gene has CDR1 SNHLY and CDR2 FYNNEI. In nucleotides, the CDR3 is TGTGCCAGCTCCAACACCGGGGGGGAAGGAGGCTACACCTTC. This codes for CASSNTGGEGGYTF.

The chain carries TRBV18 and TRBJ2-1; 11 bases are shared with TRBD1. This CDR3 has 16 residues. CDR1 is KGHSH, CDR2 LQKENI, per germline. V was pared by 3 bases and J by 12 bases, with 13 bases of the junction left unmatched. The CDR3 region is CASSPLVTGGTGGQFF. The CDR3 DNA is TGTGCCAGCTCACCTCTCGTCACGGGAGGGACAGGGGGGCAGTTCTTC.

This chain uses TRBV2 with TRBJ1-4; TRBD1 matches at 9 bases. V lost 4 bases and J lost 7; bases outside the gene matches: 7. CDR1 is SNHLY, CDR2 FYNNEI, per germline. CDR3 length: 15 residues. The CDR3 DNA sequence: TGTGCCAGCAGTGTTACAGGGGGCTCGGCTGAAAAACTGTTTTTT. Translating gives CASSVTGGSAEKLFF.

The CDR3 protein is CASSLESAGQFGYEQYF. Here the CDR3 DNA reads TGTGCCAGCAGCTTAGAATCCGCCGGACAGTTTGGATACGAGCAGTACTTC. The chain employs TRBV7-2 and TRBJ2-7; D may be TRBD1 (6 bases). From germline, CDR1 is SGHTA and CDR2 FQGNSA. V gave up 1 base and J gave up 4 bases, with 20 bases separating them. The CDR3 sequence is 17 residues long.

This chain connects TRBV11-1 to TRBJ2-7; D gene ambiguous. Germline CDR1 reads SGHAT; CDR2 reads FQDESV (reference sequence). Trimming removed 4 bases from V and 0 bases from J, with 13 bases in between. This CDR3 has 15 residues. The CDR3 region has the DNA TGTGCCAGCAGCTCCGACGCACTAAACTCCTACGAGCAGTACTTC. Its protein is CASSSDALNSYEQYF. Full variable domain (rest looked up from reference TRBV11-1 and TRBJ2-7): EAEVAQSPRYKITEKSQAVAFWCDPISGHATLYWYRQILGQGPELLVQFQDESVVDDSQLPKDRFSAERLKGVDSTLKIQPAELGDSAMYLCASSSDALNSYEQYFGPGTRLTVT.

This CDR3 reads CANGLRWYEQYF. CDR3 DNA sequence: TGTGCTAACGGTCTCCGGTGGTACGAGCAGTACTTC. The chain couples TRBV2 to TRBJ2-7, with no clear D. CDR3 length: 12 residues. Germline CDR1 is SNHLY and CDR2 is FYNNEI.

This rearrangement joins TRBV5-4 to TRBJ1-1; D remains ambiguous. V lost 0 bases to trimming and J lost 0 bases, with 12 bases between them. There are 16 residues in the CDR3. Germline assignment: CDR1 SGHNT and CDR2 YYREEE (reference sequence). CDR3 coding DNA: TGTGCCAGCAGCTTGGCCCAAGGGAGAATGAACACTGAAGCTTTCTTT. Encoded protein: CASSLAQGRMNTEAFF.

For the CDR3, the DNA is TGTGCCAGTAGTAAACGGACAGGGGGTTATAGCAATCAGCCCCAGCATTTT. It specifies CASSKRTGGYSNQPQHF. The V call is TRBV19, the J call TRBJ1-5; 10 bases fit TRBD1. The J segment lost 0 bases and the V segment lost 4 bases, leaving 6 bases of the junction unmatched. The CDR3 runs to 17 residues. The germline V gene has CDR1 LNHDA and CDR2 SQIVND (reference sequence).

The chain links TRBV6-5 to TRBJ1-1; TRBD1 matches at 8 bases. This CDR3 is 12 amino acids long. Germline CDR1 is MNHEY and CDR2 is SVGAGI. The V and J ends lost 6 bases and 10 bases, in that order; junction bases with no gene match: 7. The CDR3 loop is CASSDGQGRAFF. The DNA for the CDR3 is TGTGCCAGCAGCGATGGACAGGGTAGAGCTTTCTTT.

The gene calls are TRBV7-9 and TRBJ2-7; 10 nucleotides line up with TRBD2. This CDR3 comprises 15 residues. CDR1 and CDR2 from the germline V gene are SEHNR and FQNEAQ (reference sequence). The V segment lost 5 bases and the J segment 2 bases; nucleotides outside the gene matches: 6. The CDR3 nucleotides read TGTGCCAGCAGCGGCCCTAGCGGGGGACCCTACGAGCAGTACTTC. Residues: CASSGPSGGPYEQYF.

This chain uses TRBV11-2 with TRBJ2-1, with 7 bases matching TRBD2. This CDR3 has 14 residues. The germline CDR1 and CDR2 sequences are SGHAT and FQNNGV. The trim removed 5 bases at V and 8 bases at J, leaving 9 bases unmatched. The CDR3 protein is CASSPWGRADEQFF. In DNA form, the CDR3 reads TGTGCCAGCAGCCCGTGGGGGAGGGCCGATGAGCAGTTCTTC.

This chain connects TRBV7-7 to TRBJ2-2; TRBD1 matches at 9 bases. V lost 2 bases and J lost 8; bases outside the gene matches: 3. The CDR3 consists of 14 residues. Germline CDR1 SSHAT, CDR2 FNYEAQ (reference sequence). CDR3 sequence (DNA): TGTGCCAGCAGCTTAACAGGGGGCTCGGGGGAGCTGTTTTTT. Its translation: CASSLTGGSGELFF.

This sequence joins TRBV3-1 (or the pseudogene TRBV3-2) and TRBJ2-1; D possibly corresponds to TRBD2 (5 bases). With 2 bases removed from V and 2 bases from J, the gap between germline ends came to 10 bases. The CDR3 consists of 15 residues. The V gene's germline CDR1 is LGHDT and CDR2 YNNKEL (reference sequence). CDR3 DNA sequence: TGTGCCAGCAGCCAAAGCGGAGCTACCTACAATGAGCAGTTCTTC. It specifies CASSQSGATYNEQFF.

This clone was detected only a few times. This chain links TRBV5-4 with TRBJ2-2; weak D call: TRBD2 (6 bases). Deletions cut 0 bases from V and 0 bases from J, with 12 bases between. Germline-derived CDR1 and CDR2 are SGHNT and YYREEE (reference sequence). The CDR3 has 17 amino acids. CDR3 DNA: TGTGCCAGCAGCTTGGGGGGTGGGAGGACGAACACCGGGGAGCTGTTTTTT. Its protein is CASSLGGGRTNTGELFF.

This rearrangement joins TRBV30 to TRBJ2-7; perhaps TRBD1 as D (5 bases). Germline V lookup: CDR1 GTSNPN, CDR2 SVGIG (reference sequence). V gave up 0 bases and J gave up 7 bases, with 13 bases separating them. The CDR3 consists of 13 residues. CDR3 region: CAWSVAGKREQYF. In DNA form, the CDR3 reads TGTGCCTGGAGTGTGGCAGGGAAGCGTGAGCAGTACTTC. Filled out from reference TRBV30 and TRBJ2-7, the complete variable domain reads SQTIHQWPATLVQPVGSPLSLECTVEGTSNPNLYWYRQAAGRGLQLLFYSVGIGQISSEVPQNLSASRPQDRQFILSSKKLLLSDSGFYLCAWSVAGKREQYFGPGTRLTVT.

The chain couples TRBV5-1 to TRBJ1-2; 9 bases are a match to TRBD1. This CDR3 is 15 amino acids long. The V gene's germline CDR1 is SGHRS and CDR2 YFSETQ. V trimming: 5 bases; J trimming: 4 bases; junction bases outside the gene matches: 9. The CDR3 DNA reads as TGCGCCAGCAGAAAAGACAGGGGGTCAACCTATGGCTACACCTTC. This encodes CASRKDRGSTYGYTF.

V usage is TRBV2 and J usage is TRBJ1-3; D possibly corresponds to TRBD1 (6 bases). V was cut by 6 bases and J by 4 bases, with 13 bases left in between. Germline CDR1 reads SNHLY; CDR2 reads FYNNEI. This CDR3 region has 14 residues. The CDR3 loop is CASREQGRGNTIYF. The CDR3 bases are TGTGCCAGCAGGGAACAGGGAAGGGGAAACACCATATATTTT.

The rearrangement uses TRBV4-1 and TRBJ1-4; the D gene is possibly TRBD1 (6 bases). Germline CDR1 MGHRA, CDR2 YSYEKL. The CDR3 contains 16 residues. V dropped 0 bases and J dropped 2 bases, with 10 bases sitting between them. CDR3: CASSQEGGLTNEKLFF. DNA of the CDR3: TGCGCCAGCAGCCAAGAGGGGGGGCTGACTAATGAAAAACTGTTTTTT.

CDR3 region: CASSPLVRSDSPLHF. CDR3 bases: TGTGCCAGCTCACCCCTAGTTAGGTCTGATTCACCCCTCCACTTT. This chain uses TRBV18 with TRBJ1-6; D is unclear. Per germline, CDR1 KGHSH and CDR2 LQKENI. V was pared by 3 bases and J by 8 bases, with 14 bases between. This CDR3 is 15 amino acids long.

The CDR3 DNA is TGTGCCACCAGCAGAGATTTACAGTCTGGAAACACCATATATTTT. Protein: CATSRDLQSGNTIYF. V gene TRBV15 combines with J gene TRBJ1-3; D call uncertain. CDR1 is LNHNV and CDR2 is YYDKDF in the germline V gene (reference sequence). V lost 0 bases and J lost 1, with 7 bases in between. This CDR3 contains 15 residues. The variable domain in full, completed from reference TRBV15 and TRBJ1-3, reads DAMVIQNPRYQVTQFGKPVTLSCSQTLNHNVMYWYQQKSSQAPKLLFHYYDKDFNNEADTPDNFQSRRPNTSFCFLDIRSPGLGDTAMYLCATSRDLQSGNTIYFGEGSWLTVV.